The next 18 T cell receptor beta chains were all read from a single sample in a study of tumor-infiltrating lymphocytes in primary liver carcinoma. From 20-30 mg of unsorted bulk tissue, DNA and RNA were co-extracted together. A constant-region primer served to make TCR beta cDNA from 500 to 550 ng total RNA. Construction of TCR beta libraries relied on three successive nested multiplex PCR rounds employing slightly modified ARM-PCR. Primers for the first two PCR rounds were TRBV1-TRBV30 forward primers and a C-beta reverse primer (about 9 cycles per round). TCRdb fed the multiplex PCR reads into MiXCR, producing one record per CDR3 protein. The data show fewer than 150,000 distinct CDR3 sequences, with around 62% seen just once and approximately 9.9% held by the top ten. The sequencing sample was made of liver tumor tissue from sampling region 1. Subset noted: tumor region T1, superior pole. These receptors came from a woman aged 55-69 years with primary liver carcinoma and hepatitis B virus infection.

CDR3 in amino acids: CSAQSGAGATETQYF. In DNA form, the CDR3 reads TGCAGTGCTCAAAGTGGAGCGGGAGCGACAGAGACCCAGTACTTC. This sequence joins TRBV20-1 and TRBJ2-5; 8 nucleotides match TRBD2. The CDR3 consists of 15 residues. The germline V gene has CDR1 DFQATT and CDR2 SNEGSKA (reference sequence). Trimming at V came to 5 bases and at J to 4 bases, leaving 12 bases not matched to a gene.

A word on this clonotype: The CDR3 carries no conserved terminal phenylalanine or tryptophan, so it likely arises from a read error. V is TRBV11-2 and J is TRBJ2-2; D ambiguous. The CDR3 extends over 15 amino acids. Trimming removed 5 bases from V and 7 bases from J, with 17 bases in between. Germline CDR1 reads SGHAT; CDR2 reads FQNNGV. Written as DNA, the CDR3 is TGTGCCAGCAGCCCTCCGCAAGAACCGAGCGGGGAGCTGTTTTCT. It specifies CASSPPQEPSGELFS.

Note on this clonotype: Mismatch with germline at one junction end may stem from a read error. The V gene is TRBV7-9, the J gene TRBJ1-2; no clear D. This CDR3 contains 14 residues. Germline-derived CDR1 and CDR2 are SEHNR and FQNEAQ (reference sequence). This chain's CDR3 is CASSLEGSNYGYNF. CDR3 nucleotides: TGTGCCAGCAGCTTAGAGGGCAGTAACTATGGCTACAACTTC.

This clonotype was observed a single time. This rearrangement joins TRBV29-1 to TRBJ1-1, with no clear D. Per the germline V gene, CDR1 is SQVTM and CDR2 is ANQGSEA. The CDR3 loop spans 14 amino acids. The CDR3 sequence is CRVLRQTMNTEAFF. DNA of the CDR3: TGCAGGGTTTTGCGTCAGACCATGAACACTGAAGCTTTCTTT.

The chain recombines TRBV11-2 with TRBJ1-2; 7 positions agree with TRBD1. The germline V gene encodes CDR1 SGHAT and CDR2 FQNNGV. Losses at the gene ends were 9 bases for V and 8 bases for J; bases not matched to a gene: 12. The CDR3 spans 13 residues. The CDR3: CARSHDRTGGYTF. In nucleotides, the CDR3 is TGTGCCAGAAGCCACGATCGGACAGGCGGCTACACCTTC. The entire variable domain, with the rest obtained from reference TRBV11-2 and TRBJ1-2, is as follows: EAGVAQSPRYKIIEKRQSVAFWCNPISGHATLYWYQQILGQGPKLLIQFQNNGVVDDSQLPKDRFSAERLKGVDSTLKIQPAKLEDSAVYLCARSHDRTGGYTFGSGTRLTVV.

Comment on this clonotype: A read error may explain this, as a much larger clone is one base away. The rearrangement uses TRBV10-3 and TRBJ2-2, with TRBD2 matching 12 bases. The CDR3 has 15 residues. Germline lookup yields CDR1 ENHRY and CDR2 SYGVKD. CDR3 sequence reads: CASGTSGRNTRELFF. The CDR3 DNA follows: TGTGCCAGTGGGACTAGCGGGCGAAACACCCGGGAGCTGTTTTTT.

This clonotype rates as medium-sized. The rearrangement joins TRBV29-1 to TRBJ2-6; the D is unclear. The CDR3 length is 14 residues. The V gene's germline CDR1 is SQVTM and CDR2 ANQGSEA. Deletions cut 3 bases from V and 0 bases from J, with 6 bases between. The CDR3 here is CSVDAGSGANVLTF. The CDR3 region has the DNA TGCAGCGTTGATGCCGGCTCTGGGGCCAACGTCCTGACTTTC.

A note on this clonotype: In this CDR3 the conserved last residue, phenylalanine or tryptophan, is missing, so a read error is likely. The CDR3 sequence: CASSPWGQGTANTGELFL. Written as DNA, the CDR3 is TGTGCCAGCAGCCCTTGGGGACAGGGGACCGCAAACACCGGGGAGCTGTTTTTG. The chain uses TRBV11-2 and TRBJ2-2; TRBD1 agrees at 10 bases. Trimming cost V 5 bases and J 2 bases; bases outside gene matches: 11. The germline gives CDR1 SGHAT, CDR2 FQNNGV. The CDR3 covers 18 residues.

The chain couples TRBV30 to TRBJ1-2; D is possibly TRBD1 (6 bases). CDR1 and CDR2 (germline): GTSNPN, SVGIG (reference sequence). V lost 2 bases, J lost 10 bases, and 17 bases lay in between. CDR3 length: 13 amino acids. The CDR3 protein is CAWSLRGGDVYTF. In DNA, the CDR3 is TGTGCCTGGAGTCTCAGGGGCGGTGATGTCTACACCTTC. Combining the CDR3 with reference TRBV30 and TRBJ1-2 gives the whole variable domain SQTIHQWPATLVQPVGSPLSLECTVEGTSNPNLYWYRQAAGRGLQLLFYSVGIGQISSEVPQNLSASRPQDRQFILSSKKLLLSDSGFYLCAWSLRGGDVYTFGSGTRLTVV.

Turning to this clonotype: A much larger clone lies one base from this, so it may be a read error. Since the CDR3 does not end with the conserved phenylalanine or tryptophan, this likely comes from a read error. This chain joins TRBV4-1 and TRBJ2-1; TRBD1 aligns across 10 bases. V was clipped by 0 bases and J by 8 bases; unmatched bases: 7. CDR3 length: 16 residues. The germline gives CDR1 MGHRA, CDR2 YSYEKL. The CDR3 DNA reads as TGCGCCAGCAGCCAAGAGGGGACAGGGGTTATCGATGAGCAGTTCCTC. This gives the protein CASSQEGTGVIDEQFL.

The rearrangement links TRBV7-8 to TRBJ1-5; D call uncertain. The V end lost 6 bases, the J end lost 5 bases, and 17 bases lay between the germline ends. Germline CDR1 reads SGHVS; CDR2 reads FQNEAQ. The CDR3 loop spans 15 amino acids. The CDR3 sequence is CASSPAWVNYQPQHF. CDR3 sequence (DNA): TGTGCCAGCAGTCCCGCGTGGGTGAACTATCAGCCCCAGCATTTT.

The rearrangement links TRBV11-2 to TRBJ2-3, with 7 bases aligning to TRBD2. CDR1 is SGHAT and CDR2 is FQNNGV in the germline V gene. V was pared by 6 bases and J by 4 bases, with 13 bases of the junction left unmatched. This CDR3 has 16 amino acids. The CDR3 reads CASRPTSGRVSDTQYF. In DNA, the CDR3 is TGTGCCAGCAGGCCCACTAGTGGGAGGGTGTCAGATACGCAGTATTTT.

Of note for this clonotype: This may be a read error, as it is one base from a much larger clone. The V gene is TRBV7-9, the J gene TRBJ1-4, with D tentatively TRBD1 (6 bases). This CDR3 has 17 residues. CDR1 and CDR2 from the germline V gene are SEHNR and FQNEAQ (reference sequence). CDR3 coding DNA: TGTGCCAACAGCTTATTGAGCACAGGGTTCGCTAATGAAAAACTGTTTTTT. It translates to CANSLLSTGFANEKLFF.

A word on this clonotype: A much larger clone differs by one base, so this may be a read error. The CDR3 coding sequence is TGTGCCAGCAGACGGACAGGGAACACCGTGGAGCTGTTTTTT. This translates into CASRRTGNTVELFF. V usage is TRBV6-2 or TRBV6-3 and J usage is TRBJ2-2, with 8 bases identical to TRBD1. Germline lookup yields CDR1 MNHEY and CDR2 SVGEGT. This CDR3 has 14 residues.

This clonotype was counted many times. The rearrangement joins TRBV4-1 to TRBJ2-1; 10 positions agree with TRBD2. Germline V gene lookup returns CDR1 MGHRA and CDR2 YSYEKL. Unmatched junction bases numbered 14, after V lost 4 bases and J lost 8 bases. The CDR3 is 17 amino acids. The CDR3 protein is CASSLGVGLAGVDEQFF. CDR3 sequence (DNA): TGCGCCAGCAGCCTCGGAGTGGGTCTAGCGGGAGTTGATGAGCAGTTCTTC.

This clonotype showed up many times. The V gene is TRBV12-3 or TRBV12-4, the J gene TRBJ2-7; D is unresolved. The CDR3 contains 13 residues. The V and J ends lost 6 bases and 3 bases respectively, with 12 bases between them. The CDR3 spells CASSRTWSYEQYF. The CDR3 bases are TGTGCCAGCAGCCGGACGTGGAGCTACGAGCAGTACTTC.

This clonotype was found many times. The gene calls are TRBV11-2 and TRBJ2-1, with 11 bases that match TRBD1. The ends lost 3 bases at V and 6 bases at J; junction bases unmatched: 10. CDR3 length: 17 amino acids. Germline CDR1 is SGHAT and CDR2 is FQNNGV. The CDR3 reads CASSFRRAGQGGNEQFF. DNA for the CDR3: TGTGCCAGCAGCTTCCGCAGGGCGGGACAGGGGGGCAATGAGCAGTTCTTC.

This chain connects TRBV6-1 to TRBJ1-2; D not resolved. Between the trimmed V and J ends, which lost 10 bases and 2 bases, there was a span of 8 bases. Germline V lookup: CDR1 MNHNS, CDR2 SASEGT. The CDR3 contains 11 residues. The CDR3 bases are TGTGCCATCAGAGTCAACTATGGCTACACCTTC. It yields the protein CAIRVNYGYTF.